Shown below are 2 T cell receptor beta chains from a single sample sequenced in a study of shared clonotypes between healthy human individuals. Some clones are missing from TCRdb's copy, which holds only in-frame ones; the method was immunoSEQ multiplex PCR. There are 740,000 or so clones in the sample; roughly 72% occur only once, and 1.5% to 2% lies in the top ten. Sequencing used memory CD4+ T cells sorted from blood. Subset: CD45RA-negative fraction. The receptor set was obtained from a woman in her 30s in good health.

This clone occurred many times. The rearrangement links TRBV4-1 to TRBJ2-1; 7 bases agree with TRBD2. The CDR3 is made up of 16 amino acids. Germline lookup yields CDR1 MGHRA and CDR2 YSYEKL. The V segment lost 0 bases and the J segment 8 bases; nucleotides outside the gene matches: 10. The CDR3 reads CASSQDFGRYGYEQFF. CDR3 nucleotides: TGCGCCAGCAGCCAAGATTTCGGGAGGTACGGATATGAGCAGTTCTTC.

In its sample, this clone was seen once. The chain joins TRBV19 to TRBJ2-1; 14 positions agree with TRBD2. This CDR3 contains 14 residues. Trimming cost V 4 bases and J 9 bases; bases outside gene matches: 2. Germline V gives CDR1 LNHDA, CDR2 SQIVND (reference sequence). CDR3 bases: TGTGCCAGTAGTACCGGGACTAGCGGGAGTGAGCAGTTCTTC. It translates to CASSTGTSGSEQFF.